Each of the 11 T cell receptor beta chains below was sequenced from the same sample in a study of cytomegalovirus exposure and HLA in healthy donors. The PCR had 60 Vbeta and 13 Jbeta primers. Clones were sequenced by immunoSEQ multiplex PCR, and TCRdb holds only the in-frame ones, with some missing. In the table there are about 150,000 clones, more than 75% of which are singletons. The sequenced sample was PBMCs. The receptors originated from a human donor in good health.

DNA for the CDR3: TGTGCCAGTAGTATCAGGGATGGAAACACCATATATTTT. This encodes CASSIRDGNTIYF. This chain links TRBV19 with TRBJ1-3, with a tentative D call TRBD1 (5 bases). Trimming pared 3 bases from V and 3 bases from J, leaving 6 bases between. Germline CDR1 and CDR2: LNHDA and SQIVND (reference sequence). The CDR3 sequence is 13 residues long.

The chain links TRBV19 to TRBJ1-2, with TRBD1 matching over 7 bases. J lost 2 bases, V lost 5 bases, and 5 bases had no gene match. This CDR3 comprises 14 residues. Germline loops: CDR1 LNHDA, CDR2 SQIVND (reference sequence). This chain's CDR3 is CASSRDSQNYGYTF. CDR3 DNA sequence: TGTGCCAGTAGTCGGGACAGCCAAAACTATGGCTACACCTTC.

This clone was recorded only once. The chain is built from TRBV5-4 and TRBJ1-1; D remains ambiguous. The germline gives CDR1 SGHNT, CDR2 YYREEE (reference sequence). V dropped 1 base and J dropped 5 bases, with 15 bases sitting between them. This CDR3 has 15 residues. The CDR3 spells CASSLHGGRLTEAFF. In DNA form, the CDR3 reads TGTGCCAGCAGCTTGCATGGTGGGAGATTGACTGAAGCTTTCTTT.

The chain joins TRBV7-9 to TRBJ1-3; no reliable D call. V was trimmed by 4 bases and J by 0 bases, leaving 7 bases between them. The CDR3 sequence is 14 residues long. The germline CDR1 and CDR2 sequences are SEHNR and FQNEAQ (reference sequence). This CDR3 reads CASSSGNSGNTIYF. The DNA of the CDR3 is TGTGCCAGCAGCTCGGGTAACTCTGGAAACACCATATATTTT. The full variable domain, completed using reference TRBV7-9 and TRBJ1-3, is DTGVSQNPRHKITKRGQNVTFRCDPISEHNRLYWYRQTLGQGPEFLTYFQNEAQLEKSRLLSDRFSAERPKGSFSTLEIQRTEQGDSAMYLCASSSGNSGNTIYFGEGSWLTVV.

In the case of this clone: Other DNA sequences of this sample code for an identical CDR3. V is TRBV6-5 and J is TRBJ1-3; D is possibly TRBD1 (5 bases). Per the germline V gene, CDR1 is MNHEY and CDR2 is SVGAGI. This CDR3 spans 15 amino acids. V dropped 6 bases and J dropped 0 bases, with 12 bases sitting between them. The chain's CDR3 is CASSRGASSGNTIYF. Written as DNA, the CDR3 is TGTGCCAGCAGCCGCGGGGCTAGCTCTGGAAACACCATATATTTT.

CDR3 bases: TGTGCCAGCATACGGGGGACCACCGGGGAGCTGTTTTTT. This gives the protein CASIRGTTGELFF. The chain has TRBV6-6 and TRBJ2-2; possible D gene TRBD2, 6 bases. The CDR3 length is 13 residues. The germline CDR1 and CDR2 sequences are MNHNY and SVGAGI (reference sequence). V was clipped by 7 bases and J by 4 bases, with 10 bases between them.

The chain links TRBV19 to TRBJ1-1, with unresolved D. The CDR3 runs 15 residues. The ends were cut back, 5 bases at V and 0 bases at J, with 13 bases in the middle. Germline V gives CDR1 LNHDA, CDR2 SQIVND (reference sequence). This CDR3 is CASSGGNGVNTEAFF. CDR3 DNA: TGTGCCAGTAGTGGTGGTAACGGGGTGAACACTGAAGCTTTCTTT.

The rearrangement uses TRBV4-3 and TRBJ1-2, with D perhaps TRBD1 (5 bases). This CDR3 contains 15 residues. CDR1 is LGHNA, CDR2 YSLEER, per germline. The ends were cut back, 0 bases at V and 4 bases at J, with 12 bases in the middle. DNA of the CDR3: TGCGCCAGCAGCCAAGATAGGTACAGGAGCTATGGCTACACCTTC. Its protein is CASSQDRYRSYGYTF.

The chain employs TRBV19 and TRBJ1-2, with TRBD1 matching 10 bases. The junction had 3 bases not matched to a gene; V was cut back by 5 bases and J by 3 bases. This CDR3 region has 14 residues. The germline CDR1 and CDR2 sequences are LNHDA and SQIVND (reference sequence). CDR3 residues: CASSSGQGDYGYTF. CDR3 nucleotides: TGTGCCAGTAGTTCCGGACAGGGGGACTATGGCTACACCTTC.

The chain combines TRBV7-2 with TRBJ1-1, with 8 bases fitting TRBD1. The ends lost 3 bases at V and 3 bases at J; junction bases unmatched: 0. Germline V lookup: CDR1 SGHTA, CDR2 FQGNSA. The CDR3 is 13 residues long. The CDR3 here is CASSLTGDTEAFF. The CDR3 bases are TGTGCCAGCAGCTTGACAGGGGACACTGAAGCTTTCTTT.

This chain uses TRBV5-6 with TRBJ2-5, with 8 bases lining up with TRBD2. The CDR3 runs to 15 residues. Germline CDR1 and CDR2: SGHDT and YYEEEE. V dropped 4 bases and J dropped 1; count of bases not matched to a gene: 6. The chain's CDR3 is CASSEGLGLQETQYF. The CDR3 DNA sequence: TGTGCCAGCAGCGAGGGACTAGGTCTCCAAGAGACCCAGTACTTC.